This T cell receptor (beta chain) comes out of a study of beta chain features in type 1 diabetes. Study-level information: In age, gender and cell yields, patients were similar to healthy donors.

To note about this clone: The same CDR3 is also encoded by other DNA sequences in this sample.

The CDR3 spans 15 residues. V was pared by 4 bases and J by 0 bases, with 7 bases between. CDR1 is MDHEN and CDR2 is SYDVKM in the germline V gene. Sequenced material consisted of expressed TCRB transcripts (all of the isolated RNA was reverse transcribed). TCRdb's table, derived via immunoSEQ multiplex PCR, lists solely in-frame clones and lacks some. Of about 340,000 clones in the sample, approximately 8.2% were seen once. Each of the CD4+ naive, central memory, regulatory and stem cell-like memory populations was sorted via CD45RO/CCR7/CD25/CD127/CD95/CD27. Sort purity for all populations was recorded as exceeding 98%.

J is TRBJ2-6 and V is TRBV28; possibly TRBD1 for D (6 bases). Sequencing was carried out using central memory CD4+ T cells from blood. The source of this sequence is a woman between 18 and 29 years old in good health. The chain's CDR3 is CASSSRGSGANVLTF. The CDR3 coding sequence is TGTGCCAGCAGTTCCAGGGGCTCTGGGGCCAACGTCCTGACTTTC. Based on the CDR3 plus reference TRBV28 and TRBJ2-6, the full variable domain is DVKVTQSSRYLVKRTGEKVFLECVQDMDHENMFWYRQDPGLGLRLIYFSYDVKMKEKGDIPEGYSVSREKKERFSLILESASTNQTSMYLCASSSRGSGANVLTFGAGSRLTVL.